One and the same sample provided the 31 T cell receptor beta chains below, sequenced in a study of T cell repertoires in cytomegalovirus infection. Their specific antigens are unknown. TCRdb processed the reads anew with MiXCR; each CDR3 protein has one entry. The top ten clones hold around 29% of a sample with over 100,000 distinct CDR3 sequences, around 10% of them seen once. Sequences were obtained from PBMCs, sequenced either directly or after in vitro stimulation (not recorded which). All receptors come from a human donor in good health (CMV status not recorded). Some clones in this sample may be carry-over from other donors' samples.

This clonotype occurred a few times. This chain connects TRBV12-3 or TRBV12-4 to TRBJ2-1; D not resolved. V lost 3 bases and J 10 bases, leaving 10 bases between the germline ends. This CDR3 is built from 12 residues. The CDR3 region is CASSFSSAEQFF. The CDR3 nucleotides are TGTGCCAGCAGTTTTTCCAGCGCCGAGCAGTTCTTC.

This clonotype was counted many times. This rearrangement joins TRBV6-2 or TRBV6-3 to TRBJ2-1; the D gene could be TRBD1 or TRBD2 (5 bases each). The V end was cut by 4 bases, the J end by 5 bases, with 15 bases between. The CDR3 has 15 amino acids. CDR1 is MNHEY and CDR2 is SVGEGT in the germline V gene. The CDR3 is CASSWTRRGDNEQFF. The CDR3 DNA is TGTGCCAGCAGTTGGACTCGGAGAGGGGACAATGAGCAGTTCTTC.

The rearrangement links TRBV27 to TRBJ1-2; 9 bases match TRBD1. The ends lost 3 bases at V and 4 bases at J; junction bases unmatched: 6. Per germline, CDR1 MNHEY and CDR2 SMNVEV (reference sequence). The CDR3 contains 15 residues. CDR3 residues: CASSFSGTGFYGYTF. CDR3 DNA: TGTGCCAGCAGTTTTTCCGGGACAGGGTTCTATGGCTACACCTTC.

The rearrangement joins TRBV27 to TRBJ2-3; D is unclear. V shed 6 bases and J shed 0 bases, with 16 bases lying between them. This CDR3 spans 16 amino acids. The germline V gene has CDR1 MNHEY and CDR2 SMNVEV (reference sequence). The CDR3 nucleotides read TGTGCCAGCAGCGTGGACCCTCCACCTAGCACAGATACGCAGTATTTT. Translation: CASSVDPPPSTDTQYF.

This clonotype was seen only a few times. Written as DNA, the CDR3 is TGTGCCTGGAGTTCCCCCCAGGGTATGGGCACTGAAGCTTTCTTT. Amino acid sequence: CAWSSPQGMGTEAFF. The chain recombines TRBV30 with TRBJ1-1, with D perhaps matching TRBD1 (5 bases). V was shortened by 2 bases and J by 4 bases, with 17 bases between the two germline ends. There are 15 residues in the CDR3. Germline lookup yields CDR1 GTSNPN and CDR2 SVGIG (reference sequence).

V usage is TRBV3-1 and J usage is TRBJ1-2; the D gene is possibly TRBD1 (6 bases). There are 13 residues in the CDR3. Germline V CDR1 and CDR2: LGHDT, YNNKEL (reference sequence). Trimming removed 5 bases from V and 4 bases from J, with 11 bases in between. This CDR3 reads CASSAGAGYGYTF. The DNA of the CDR3 is TGTGCCAGCAGCGCGGGGGCCGGCTATGGCTACACCTTC.

This clonotype has a handful of counts. V usage is TRBV5-1 and J usage is TRBJ2-1, with 10 bases that match TRBD2. The CDR3 covers 18 residues. Germline V gene data show CDR1 as SGHRS and CDR2 as YFSETQ. Trimming cost V 3 bases and J 5 bases; bases outside gene matches: 14. The DNA for the CDR3 is TGCGCCAGCAGCTCGAGAACGAGCGGGAGGGCCCTCCACAATGAGCAGTTCTTC. Translation: CASSSRTSGRALHNEQFF.

At least ten counts were recorded for this clonotype. The rearrangement links TRBV28 to TRBJ2-7; 7 positions match TRBD1. With V trimmed by 4 bases and J by 4 bases, 4 bases remained unmatched. The CDR3 runs to 13 residues. Germline V CDR1 and CDR2: MDHEN, SYDVKM. CDR3 sequence reads: CASSSGQSYEQYF. CDR3 nucleotides: TGTGCCAGCAGTTCGGGACAGTCTTACGAGCAGTACTTC. Drawing the rest from reference TRBV28 and TRBJ2-7, the complete variable domain is DVKVTQSSRYLVKRTGEKVFLECVQDMDHENMFWYRQDPGLGLRLIYFSYDVKMKEKGDIPEGYSVSREKKERFSLILESASTNQTSMYLCASSSGQSYEQYFGPGTRLTVT.

In this sample, this clonotype turned up many times. The rearrangement uses TRBV12-3 or TRBV12-4 and TRBJ1-2; 7 nucleotides match TRBD1. V lost 7 bases and J lost 8; bases outside the gene matches: 22. CDR3 size: 17 residues. The CDR3 here is CASTTWPDRDEERGYTF. CDR3 bases: TGTGCCAGCACCACGTGGCCCGACAGGGATGAGGAGCGGGGCTACACCTTC.

This clonotype was found a few times. The J gene is TRBJ2-2, the V gene TRBV12-3 or TRBV12-4, with 11 bases aligning to TRBD2. The J segment lost 7 bases and the V segment lost 5 bases, leaving 12 bases of the junction unmatched. The CDR3 loop spans 17 amino acids. The CDR3 spells CASSTAGLAARGGELFF. The CDR3 DNA reads as TGTGCCAGCAGTACGGCGGGACTAGCGGCACGGGGCGGGGAGCTGTTTTTT.

This clonotype was detected many times. The chain uses TRBV5-1 and TRBJ2-3; possible D gene TRBD2, 6 bases. Looked up from germline, CDR1 is SGHRS and CDR2 is YFSETQ. The CDR3 runs 12 residues. Trimming shortened V by 7 bases and J by 8 bases, and 14 bases separated the two germline ends. The CDR3 sequence is CASGVPGGTQYF. The CDR3 nucleotides read TGCGCCAGCGGAGTCCCCGGGGGTACGCAGTATTTT.

The rearrangement uses TRBV2 and TRBJ2-2, with no clear D. The CDR3 extends over 11 amino acids. Germline V gives CDR1 SNHLY, CDR2 FYNNEI. V shed 6 bases and J shed 4 bases, with 3 bases lying between them. CDR3 bases: TGTGCCAGCAGGGGCACCGGGGAGCTGTTTTTT. This translates into CASRGTGELFF.

This clonotype was observed a handful of times. The chain joins TRBV7-3 to TRBJ2-3, with 7 bases identical to TRBD1. The CDR3 is 14 amino acids. V was clipped by 4 bases and J by 2 bases; unmatched bases: 3. Germline CDR1 reads SGHTA; CDR2 reads FQGTGA. The CDR3 DNA sequence: TGTGCCAGCAGCTCGGGACAGTCCACAGATACGCAGTATTTT. Amino acid sequence: CASSSGQSTDTQYF.

This clonotype was picked up a small number of times. The chain carries TRBV16 and TRBJ2-7; no clear D gene. V was clipped by 6 bases and J by 1 base, with 13 bases between them. The CDR3 covers 14 residues. Germline V gene lookup returns CDR1 KGHSY and CDR2 FQNENV. The CDR3 DNA sequence: TGTGCCAGCAGTCAGTACCTCCCTTCCTACGAGCAGTACTTC. Protein: CASSQYLPSYEQYF.

The table lists this clonotype with many counts. The chain carries TRBV12-3 or TRBV12-4 and TRBJ1-5; D is perhaps TRBD1 (6 bases). This CDR3 comprises 15 residues. V was clipped by 3 bases and J by 4 bases, with 13 bases between them. The CDR3 reads CASSFEGGLNQPQHF. The DNA for the CDR3 is TGTGCCAGCAGTTTCGAAGGGGGGCTGAATCAGCCCCAGCATTTT.

The V call is TRBV5-6, the J call TRBJ2-4; TRBD2 is a possible D gene (5 bases). Germline V gives CDR1 SGHDT, CDR2 YYEEEE. The CDR3 is 13 residues long. The V end was cut by 10 bases, the J end by 7 bases, with 18 bases between. This chain's CDR3 is CACGRARRNIQYF. CDR3 sequence (DNA): TGTGCCTGCGGGCGGGCCCGCCGTAACATTCAGTACTTC.

As for this clonotype: A clone one base away is much larger, so this may be a read error. The chain combines TRBV7-2 with TRBJ1-1, with D unresolved. Germline lookup yields CDR1 SGHTA and CDR2 FQGNSA. This CDR3 region has 13 residues. V was cut by 5 bases and J by 7 bases, with 14 bases left in between. CDR3 coding DNA: TGTACCAGCAGCCACACAACTAAAATTGAAGCTTTCTTT. Its translation: CTSSHTTKIEAFF.

Written as DNA, the CDR3 is TGTGCCAGCAGCTTTCTGAGCCTCAATGAGCAGTTCTTC. Translation gives CASSFLSLNEQFF. The chain combines TRBV7-9 with TRBJ2-1; D uncertain. The CDR3 sequence is 13 residues long. The germline V gene has CDR1 SEHNR and CDR2 FQNEAQ (reference sequence). V lost 3 bases, J lost 6 bases, and 9 bases lay in between.

J is TRBJ1-2 and V is TRBV28, with D maybe TRBD1 (6 bases). Per germline, CDR1 MDHEN and CDR2 SYDVKM. The CDR3 runs to 14 residues. Trimming pared 6 bases from V and 5 bases from J, leaving 16 bases between. CDR3 coding DNA: TGTGCCAGCAGCCAATCTACTCAGGGGTATGGCTACACCTTC. Protein product: CASSQSTQGYGYTF.

This clonotype was seen a few times. V is TRBV5-1 and J is TRBJ1-1; the match to TRBD1 covers 7 bases. The CDR3 is 15 residues long. V was clipped by 4 bases and J by 0 bases; unmatched bases: 6. Germline V gene data show CDR1 as SGHRS and CDR2 as YFSETQ. Here the CDR3 reads CASSQQGPMNTEAFF. For the CDR3, the DNA is TGCGCCAGCAGCCAACAGGGGCCCATGAACACTGAAGCTTTCTTT.

The genes are TRBV4-3 and TRBJ2-2; 9 bases map to TRBD1. Trimming cost V 1 base and J 6 bases; bases outside gene matches: 3. The CDR3 has 15 amino acids. The germline gives CDR1 LGHNA, CDR2 YSLEER. The CDR3 loop reads CASSQVQGASGELFF. The CDR3 nucleotides read TGCGCCAGCAGCCAAGTACAGGGGGCCTCCGGGGAGCTGTTTTTT.

There are a few counts of this clonotype. V is TRBV6-5 and J is TRBJ1-1; D gene uncertain. Per the germline V gene, CDR1 is MNHEY and CDR2 is SVGAGI. V lost 0 bases and J lost 1, with 15 bases in between. The CDR3 is 17 amino acids. The CDR3: CASSYSWSRDPNTEAFF. The CDR3 region has the DNA TGTGCCAGCAGTTACTCCTGGTCGCGCGACCCGAACACTGAAGCTTTCTTT.

The chain couples TRBV5-1 to TRBJ2-3; D might be TRBD1 (6 bases). This CDR3 comprises 13 residues. Germline V CDR1 and CDR2: SGHRS, YFSETQ. With 2 bases removed from V and 6 bases from J, the gap between germline ends came to 10 bases. The CDR3 bases are TGCGCCAGCAGCTTTAACCAGGGGGATACGCAGTATTTT. Protein sequence: CASSFNQGDTQYF. The entire variable domain, with the rest obtained from reference TRBV5-1 and TRBJ2-3, is as follows: KAGVTQTPRYLIKTRGQQVTLSCSPISGHRSVSWYQQTPGQGLQFLFEYFSETQRNKGNFPGRFSGRQFSNSRSEMNVSTLELGDSALYLCASSFNQGDTQYFGPGTRLTVL.

The rearrangement uses TRBV6-6 and TRBJ2-7, with 7 positions matching TRBD1. The germline V gene has CDR1 MNHNY and CDR2 SVGAGI (reference sequence). The CDR3 is made up of 12 amino acids. V shed 5 bases and J 5 bases; nucleotides not matched to a gene: 3. The CDR3 loop is CASSLTGDEQYV. The CDR3 DNA reads as TGTGCCAGCAGTCTTACAGGGGACGAGCAGTACGTC.

This clonotype was detected ten times or more. The gene calls are TRBV7-2 and TRBJ2-1, with 11 bases that match TRBD1. V shed 5 bases and J 3 bases; nucleotides not matched to a gene: 9. This CDR3 contains 17 residues. In germline, CDR1 is SGHTA, CDR2 FQGNSA. CDR3 loop: CASSRSGTGGIYNEQFF. CDR3 in DNA: TGTGCCAGCAGCCGGTCCGGGACAGGGGGTATCTACAATGAGCAGTTCTTC.

In its sample, this clonotype was seen many times. An end of the junction does not agree with germline; a read error may underlie this. The V and J genes are TRBV12-5 and TRBJ2-1; 7 positions match TRBD2. The CDR3 is 14 amino acids. Germline-derived CDR1 and CDR2 are LGHNT and FRNRAP. The CDR3 sequence is CASALEASGRGKFF. Written as DNA, the CDR3 is TGTGCTAGTGCTTTGGAGGCTAGCGGAAGGGGCAAGTTCTTC. The full variable domain, its missing parts supplied by reference TRBV12-5 and TRBJ2-1, is DARVTQTPRHKVTEMGQEVTMRCQPILGHNTVFWYRQTMMQGLELLAYFRNRAPLDDSGMPKDRFSAEMPDATLATLKIQPSEPRDSAVYFCASALEASGRGKFFGPGTRLTVL.

This clonotype appeared many times. The V gene is TRBV20-1, the J gene TRBJ2-1; possible D gene TRBD2, 6 bases. Germline V gene lookup returns CDR1 DFQATT and CDR2 SNEGSKA (reference sequence). The CDR3 totals 14 residues. Deletions cut 2 bases from V and 6 bases from J, with 14 bases between. The DNA of the CDR3 is TGCAGTGCTAGATACGGAGGTAGCGGCAATGAGCAGTTCTTC. This encodes CSARYGGSGNEQFF.

The chain combines TRBV5-6 with TRBJ1-1, with TRBD1 matching over 9 bases. The CDR3 covers 16 residues. CDR1 is SGHDT, CDR2 YYEEEE, per germline. V trimming: 4 bases; J trimming: 4 bases; junction bases outside the gene matches: 11. The CDR3 sequence is CASSPRQGDRITEAFF. The CDR3 DNA reads TGTGCCAGCAGCCCAAGACAGGGGGATAGGATCACTGAAGCTTTCTTT.

This chain links TRBV28 with TRBJ2-7; D not certain. Trimming cost V 5 bases and J 4 bases, with 6 bases left between them. Germline CDR1 MDHEN, CDR2 SYDVKM. The CDR3 spans 11 residues. The CDR3 bases are TGTGCCAGCAGTCTTAAGTACGAGCAGTACTTC. It specifies CASSLKYEQYF.

This clonotype was counted ten times or more. V is TRBV29-1 and J is TRBJ2-3; D gene unclear. Trimming took off 2 bases at V and 0 bases at J, with 12 bases between the two ends. Per the germline V gene, CDR1 is SQVTM and CDR2 is ANQGSEA. The CDR3 has 15 residues. The CDR3 region has the DNA TGCAGCGTTGAAACTATTGGGATTAGCACAGATACGCAGTATTTT. It specifies CSVETIGISTDTQYF.

V usage is TRBV27 and J usage is TRBJ2-7, with 9 bases fitting TRBD1. The CDR3 has 13 amino acids. The V segment lost 6 bases and the J segment 3 bases; nucleotides outside the gene matches: 3. The germline V gene encodes CDR1 MNHEY and CDR2 SMNVEV (reference sequence). CDR3 in DNA: TGTGCCAGCAGCCCGACAGGGGGCTACGAGCAGTACGTC. Amino acids: CASSPTGGYEQYV.